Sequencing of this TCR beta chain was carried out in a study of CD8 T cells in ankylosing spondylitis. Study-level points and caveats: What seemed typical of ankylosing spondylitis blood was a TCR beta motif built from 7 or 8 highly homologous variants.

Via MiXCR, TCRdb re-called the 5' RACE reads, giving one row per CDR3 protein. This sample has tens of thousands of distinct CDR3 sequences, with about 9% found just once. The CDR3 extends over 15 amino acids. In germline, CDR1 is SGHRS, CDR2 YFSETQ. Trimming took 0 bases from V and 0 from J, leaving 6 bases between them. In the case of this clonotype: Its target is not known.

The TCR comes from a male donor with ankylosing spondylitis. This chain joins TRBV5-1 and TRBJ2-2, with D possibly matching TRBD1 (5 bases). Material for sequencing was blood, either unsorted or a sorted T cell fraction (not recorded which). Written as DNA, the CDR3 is TGCGCCAGCAGCTTGGGGACAACGAACACCGGGGAGCTGTTTTTT. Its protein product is CASSLGTTNTGELFF.